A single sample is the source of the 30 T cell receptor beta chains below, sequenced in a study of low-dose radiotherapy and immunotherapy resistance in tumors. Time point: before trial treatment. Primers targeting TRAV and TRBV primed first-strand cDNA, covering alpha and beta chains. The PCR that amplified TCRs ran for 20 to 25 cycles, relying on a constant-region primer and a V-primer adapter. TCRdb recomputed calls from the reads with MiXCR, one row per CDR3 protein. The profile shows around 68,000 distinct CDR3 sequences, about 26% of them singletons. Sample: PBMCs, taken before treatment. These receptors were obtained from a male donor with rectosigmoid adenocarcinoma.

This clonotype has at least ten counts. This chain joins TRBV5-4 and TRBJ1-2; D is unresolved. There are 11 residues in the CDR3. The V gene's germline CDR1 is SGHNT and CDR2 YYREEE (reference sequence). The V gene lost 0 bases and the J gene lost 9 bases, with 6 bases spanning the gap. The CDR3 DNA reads TGTGCCAGCAGCTTGGGCCGAAGCTACACCTTC. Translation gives CASSLGRSYTF.

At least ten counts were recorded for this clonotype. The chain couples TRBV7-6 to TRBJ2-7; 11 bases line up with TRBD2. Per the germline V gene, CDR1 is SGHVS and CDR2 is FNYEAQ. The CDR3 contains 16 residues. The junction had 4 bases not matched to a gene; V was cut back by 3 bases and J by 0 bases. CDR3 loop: CASSFTSGSPSYEQYF. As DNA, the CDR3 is TGTGCCAGCAGCTTCACTAGCGGGAGCCCCTCCTACGAGCAGTACTTC. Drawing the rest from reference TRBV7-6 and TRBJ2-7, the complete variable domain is GAGVSQSPRYKVTKRGQDVALRCDPISGHVSLYWYRQALGQGPEFLTYFNYEAQQDKSGLPNDRFSAERPEGSISTLTIQRTEQRDSAMYRCASSFTSGSPSYEQYFGPGTRLTVT.

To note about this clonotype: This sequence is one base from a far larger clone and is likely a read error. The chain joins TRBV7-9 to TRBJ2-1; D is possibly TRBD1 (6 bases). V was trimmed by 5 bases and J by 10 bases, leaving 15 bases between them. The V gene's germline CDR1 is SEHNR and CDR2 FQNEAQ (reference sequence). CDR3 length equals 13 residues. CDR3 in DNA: TGTGCCAGCAGCCTAAACAGGGTGTCCGAGCAGTTCTTC. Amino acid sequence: CASSLNRVSEQFF.

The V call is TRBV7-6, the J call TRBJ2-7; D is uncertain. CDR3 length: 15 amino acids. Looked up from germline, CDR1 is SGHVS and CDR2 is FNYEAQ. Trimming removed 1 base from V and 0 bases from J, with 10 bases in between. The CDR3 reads CASSLVTDLSYEQYF. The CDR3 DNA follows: TGTGCCAGCAGCTTAGTAACAGACCTCTCCTACGAGCAGTACTTC.

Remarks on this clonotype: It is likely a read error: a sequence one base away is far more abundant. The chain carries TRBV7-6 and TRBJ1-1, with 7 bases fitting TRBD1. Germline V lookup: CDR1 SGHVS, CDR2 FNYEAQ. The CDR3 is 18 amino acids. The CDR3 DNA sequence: TGTGCCAGCACCAACCCCAAGGGAGGGGGCGCGGAGAACACTGAAACTTTCTTT. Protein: CASTNPKGGGAENTETFF.

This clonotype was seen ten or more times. As DNA, the CDR3 is TGTGCCAGCAGCTTAATGGGGTTGGCCACTGAAGCTTTCTTT. Protein: CASSLMGLATEAFF. The J gene is TRBJ1-1, the V gene TRBV7-9; D unclear. Germline V lookup: CDR1 SEHNR, CDR2 FQNEAQ (reference sequence). The CDR3 length is 14 residues. Trimming removed 2 bases at V and 4 bases at J, with 11 bases between.

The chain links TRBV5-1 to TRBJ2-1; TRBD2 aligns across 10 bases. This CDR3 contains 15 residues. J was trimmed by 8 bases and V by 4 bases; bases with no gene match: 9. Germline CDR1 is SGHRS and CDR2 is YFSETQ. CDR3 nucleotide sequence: TGCGCCAGCAGCCAAGCGAGCGGGAGGGCCTATGAGCAGTTCTTC. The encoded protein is CASSQASGRAYEQFF.

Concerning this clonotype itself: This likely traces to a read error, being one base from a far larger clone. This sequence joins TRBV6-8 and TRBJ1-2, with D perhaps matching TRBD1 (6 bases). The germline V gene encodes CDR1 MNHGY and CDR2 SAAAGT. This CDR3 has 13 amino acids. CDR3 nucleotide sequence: TGTGCCATCCGAGGTCAGGGGAACTATGGCTACAACTTC. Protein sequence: CAIRGQGNYGYNF.

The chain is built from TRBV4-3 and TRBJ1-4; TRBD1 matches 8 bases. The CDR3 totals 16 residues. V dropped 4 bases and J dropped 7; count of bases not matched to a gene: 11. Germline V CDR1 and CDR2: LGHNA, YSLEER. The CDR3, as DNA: TGCGCCAGCAGCCGGAGCTTGTACAGGGGGAGTGAAAAACTGTTTTTT. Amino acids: CASSRSLYRGSEKLFF.

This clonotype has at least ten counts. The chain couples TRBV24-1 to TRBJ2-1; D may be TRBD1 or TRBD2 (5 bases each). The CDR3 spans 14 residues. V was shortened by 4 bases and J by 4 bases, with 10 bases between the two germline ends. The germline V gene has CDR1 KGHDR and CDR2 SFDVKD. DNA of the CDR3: TGTGCCACCAGTGACGGGGACCTATACAATGAGCAGTTCTTC. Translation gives CATSDGDLYNEQFF.

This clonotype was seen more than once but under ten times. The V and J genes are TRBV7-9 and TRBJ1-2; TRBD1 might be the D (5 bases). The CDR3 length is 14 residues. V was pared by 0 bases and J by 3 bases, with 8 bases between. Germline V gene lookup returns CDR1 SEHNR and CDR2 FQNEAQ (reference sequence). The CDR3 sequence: CASSLARGDYGYTF. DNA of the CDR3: TGTGCCAGCAGCTTAGCGCGGGGGGACTATGGCTACACCTTC. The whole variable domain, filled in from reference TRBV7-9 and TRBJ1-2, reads DTGVSQNPRHKITKRGQNVTFRCDPISEHNRLYWYRQTLGQGPEFLTYFQNEAQLEKSRLLSDRFSAERPKGSFSTLEIQRTEQGDSAMYLCASSLARGDYGYTFGSGTRLTVV.

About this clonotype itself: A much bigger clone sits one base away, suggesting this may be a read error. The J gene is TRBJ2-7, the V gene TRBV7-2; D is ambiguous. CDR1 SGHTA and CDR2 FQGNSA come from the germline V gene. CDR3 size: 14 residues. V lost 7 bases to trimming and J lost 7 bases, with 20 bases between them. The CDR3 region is CASTSLTTNNEQYF. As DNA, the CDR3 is TGTGCCAGCACCTCACTTACTACAAACAATGAGCAGTACTTC.

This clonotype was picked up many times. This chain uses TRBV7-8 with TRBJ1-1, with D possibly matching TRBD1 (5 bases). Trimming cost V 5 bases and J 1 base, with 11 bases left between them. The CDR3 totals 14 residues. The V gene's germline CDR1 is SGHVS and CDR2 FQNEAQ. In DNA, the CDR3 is TGTGCCAGCAGCCTAGTAACAGGGAACACTGAAGCTTTCTTT. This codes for CASSLVTGNTEAFF.

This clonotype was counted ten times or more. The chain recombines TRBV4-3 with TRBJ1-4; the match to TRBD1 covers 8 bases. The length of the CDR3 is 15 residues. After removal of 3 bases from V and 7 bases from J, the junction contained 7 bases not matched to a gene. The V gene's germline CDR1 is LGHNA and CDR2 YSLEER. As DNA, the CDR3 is TGCGCCAGCAGCCAGGCTGCTGACAGGGGTGAAAAACTGTTTTTT. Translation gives CASSQAADRGEKLFF.

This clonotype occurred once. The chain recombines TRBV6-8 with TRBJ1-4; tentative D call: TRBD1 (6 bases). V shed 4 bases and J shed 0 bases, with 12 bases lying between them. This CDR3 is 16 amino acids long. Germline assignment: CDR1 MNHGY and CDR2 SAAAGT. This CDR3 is CASSWGASTTNEKLFF. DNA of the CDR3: TGTGCCAGCAGTTGGGGGGCCTCTACAACTAATGAAAAACTGTTTTTT.

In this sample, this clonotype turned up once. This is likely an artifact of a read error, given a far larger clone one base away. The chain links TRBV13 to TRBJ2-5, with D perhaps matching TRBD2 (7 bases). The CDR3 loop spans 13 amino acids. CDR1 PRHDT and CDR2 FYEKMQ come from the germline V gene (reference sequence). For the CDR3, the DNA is TGTGCCAGCAGCGGAGGGGGGGCAGAGATCCAGTACTTC. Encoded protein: CASSGGGAEIQYF.

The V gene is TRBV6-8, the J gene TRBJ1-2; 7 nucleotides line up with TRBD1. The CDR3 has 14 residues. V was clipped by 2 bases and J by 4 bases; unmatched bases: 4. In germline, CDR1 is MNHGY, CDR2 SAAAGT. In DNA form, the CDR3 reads TGTGCCAGCAGTTACAAGGACAGGAGCTATGGCTACACCTTC. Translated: CASSYKDRSYGYTF.

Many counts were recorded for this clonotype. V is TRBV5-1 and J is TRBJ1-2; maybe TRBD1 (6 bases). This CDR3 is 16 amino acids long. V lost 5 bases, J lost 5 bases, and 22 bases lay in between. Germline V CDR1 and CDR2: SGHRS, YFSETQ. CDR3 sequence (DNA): TGCGCCAGCAGGTTGAGTACAGGGACTACTGCTTATGGCTACACCTTC. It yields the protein CASRLSTGTTAYGYTF.

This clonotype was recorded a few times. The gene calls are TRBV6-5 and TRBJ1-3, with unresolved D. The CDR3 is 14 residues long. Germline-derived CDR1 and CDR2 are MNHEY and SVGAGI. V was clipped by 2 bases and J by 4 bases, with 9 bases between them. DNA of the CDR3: TGTGCCAGCAGTTACGGGGTTCGCGGAAACACCATATATTTT. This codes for CASSYGVRGNTIYF.

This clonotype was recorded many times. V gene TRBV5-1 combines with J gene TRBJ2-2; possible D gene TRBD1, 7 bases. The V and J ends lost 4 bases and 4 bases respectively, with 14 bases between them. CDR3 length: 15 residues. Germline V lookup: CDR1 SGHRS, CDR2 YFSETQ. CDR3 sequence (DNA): TGCGCCAGCAGCCTTGCGGGACAGTTCACCGGGGAGCTGTTTTTT. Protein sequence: CASSLAGQFTGELFF.

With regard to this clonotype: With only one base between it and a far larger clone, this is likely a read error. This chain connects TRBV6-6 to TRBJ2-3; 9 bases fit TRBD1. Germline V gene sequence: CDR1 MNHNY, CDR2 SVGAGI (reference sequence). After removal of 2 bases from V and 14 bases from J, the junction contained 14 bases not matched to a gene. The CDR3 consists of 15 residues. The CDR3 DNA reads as TGTGCCAGCAGTTACGGGACAGGGAACACCGGGGAGCTGTATTTT. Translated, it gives CASSYGTGNTGELYF.

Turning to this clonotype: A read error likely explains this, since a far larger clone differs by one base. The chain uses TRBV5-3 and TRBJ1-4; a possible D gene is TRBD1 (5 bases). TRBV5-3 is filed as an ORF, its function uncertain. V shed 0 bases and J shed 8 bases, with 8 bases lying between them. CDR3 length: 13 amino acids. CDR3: CARSLGQLEKLFF. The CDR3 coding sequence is TGTGCCAGAAGCTTGGGACAGCTGGAAAAACTGTTTTTT.

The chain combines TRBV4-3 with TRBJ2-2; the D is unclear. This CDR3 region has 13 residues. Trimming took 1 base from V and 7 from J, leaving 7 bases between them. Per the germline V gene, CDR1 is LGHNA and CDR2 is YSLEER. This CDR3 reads CASSQVGGGELFF. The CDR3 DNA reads TGCGCCAGCAGCCAAGTAGGTGGCGGGGAGCTGTTTTTT.

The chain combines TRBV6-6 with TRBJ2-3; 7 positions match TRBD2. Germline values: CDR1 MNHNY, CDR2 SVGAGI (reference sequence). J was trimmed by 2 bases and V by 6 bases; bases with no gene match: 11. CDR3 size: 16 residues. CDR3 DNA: TGTGCCAGCAGAAAACAGCGGGGACCGAACACAGATACGCAGTATTTT. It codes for CASRKQRGPNTDTQYF.

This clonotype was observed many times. CDR3 residues: CATSAGSSTDTQYF. The CDR3 DNA reads TGTGCCACCTCGGCAGGCTCTAGCACAGATACGCAGTATTTT. The rearrangement joins TRBV10-3 to TRBJ2-3; D is unclear. CDR1 ENHRY and CDR2 SYGVKD come from the germline V gene. The CDR3 totals 14 residues. The ends were cut back, 10 bases at V and 0 bases at J, with 14 bases in the middle.

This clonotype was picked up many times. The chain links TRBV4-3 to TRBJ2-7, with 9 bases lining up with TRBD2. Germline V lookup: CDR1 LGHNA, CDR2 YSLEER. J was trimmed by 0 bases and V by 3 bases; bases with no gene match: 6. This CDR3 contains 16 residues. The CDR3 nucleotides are TGCGCCAGCAGCCAGGACAAAGCGGGGGGCTCCTACGAGCAGTACTTC. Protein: CASSQDKAGGSYEQYF.

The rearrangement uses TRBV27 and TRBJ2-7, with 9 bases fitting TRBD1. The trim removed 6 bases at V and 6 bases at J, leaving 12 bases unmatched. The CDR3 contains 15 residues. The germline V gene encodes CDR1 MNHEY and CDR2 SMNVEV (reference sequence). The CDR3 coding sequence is TGTGCCAGCAGGAGAACTACAGGGGGCGAACCCGAGCAGTACTTC. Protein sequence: CASRRTTGGEPEQYF.

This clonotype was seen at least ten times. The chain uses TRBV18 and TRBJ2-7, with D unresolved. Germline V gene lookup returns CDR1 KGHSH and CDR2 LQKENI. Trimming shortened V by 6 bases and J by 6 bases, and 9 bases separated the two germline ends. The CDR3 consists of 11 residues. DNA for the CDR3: TGTGCCAGCTCCCCGGCCTTCGAGCAGTACTTC. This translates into CASSPAFEQYF.

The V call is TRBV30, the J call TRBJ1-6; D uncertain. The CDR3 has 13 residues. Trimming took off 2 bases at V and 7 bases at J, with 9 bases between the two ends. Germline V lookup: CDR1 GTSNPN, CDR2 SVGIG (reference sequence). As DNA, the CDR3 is TGTGCCTGGAGTTTACAGCCGAATTCACCCCTCCACTTT. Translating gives CAWSLQPNSPLHF.

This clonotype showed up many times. The CDR3 DNA follows: TGTGCCAGCAGCCAAGATCCGCTAGCGGGAGACCCGAATGAGCAGTTCTTC. Its translation: CASSQDPLAGDPNEQFF. The chain uses TRBV3-1 and TRBJ2-1; 10 nucleotides align to TRBD2. After removal of 0 bases from V and 7 bases from J, the junction contained 9 bases not matched to a gene. The CDR3 length is 17 residues. CDR1 and CDR2 from the germline V gene are LGHDT and YNNKEL (reference sequence).